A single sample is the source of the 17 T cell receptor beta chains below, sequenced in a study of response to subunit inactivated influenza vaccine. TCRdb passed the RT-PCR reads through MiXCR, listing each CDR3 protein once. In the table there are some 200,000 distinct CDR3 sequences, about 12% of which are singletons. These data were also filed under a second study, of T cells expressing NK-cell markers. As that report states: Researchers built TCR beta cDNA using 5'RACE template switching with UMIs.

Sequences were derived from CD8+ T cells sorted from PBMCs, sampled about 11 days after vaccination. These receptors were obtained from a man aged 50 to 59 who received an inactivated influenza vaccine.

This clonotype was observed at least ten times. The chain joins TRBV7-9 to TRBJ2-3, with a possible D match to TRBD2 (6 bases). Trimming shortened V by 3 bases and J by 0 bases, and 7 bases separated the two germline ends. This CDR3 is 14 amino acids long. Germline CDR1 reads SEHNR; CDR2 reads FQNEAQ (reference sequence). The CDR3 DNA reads TGTGCCAGCAGCTTCAGCGGGAGCACAGATACGCAGTATTTT. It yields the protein CASSFSGSTDTQYF.

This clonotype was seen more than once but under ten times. This CDR3 reads CASSYSLWGETDTDTQYF. CDR3 DNA: TGTGCCAGCAGTTACTCTCTCTGGGGGGAGACGGACACAGATACGCAGTATTTT. The rearrangement uses TRBV6-5 and TRBJ2-3, with D maybe TRBD2 (6 bases). The length of the CDR3 is 18 residues. CDR1 and CDR2 (germline): MNHEY, SVGAGI. V lost 0 bases to trimming and J lost 2 bases, with 18 bases between them.

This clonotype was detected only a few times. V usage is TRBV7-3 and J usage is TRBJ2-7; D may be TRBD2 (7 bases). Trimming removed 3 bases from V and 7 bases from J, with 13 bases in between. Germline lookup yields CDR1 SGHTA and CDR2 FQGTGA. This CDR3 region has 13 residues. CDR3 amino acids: CASSLGGAEEQYF. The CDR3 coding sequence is TGTGCCAGCAGCTTGGGGGGGGCGGAGGAGCAGTACTTC.

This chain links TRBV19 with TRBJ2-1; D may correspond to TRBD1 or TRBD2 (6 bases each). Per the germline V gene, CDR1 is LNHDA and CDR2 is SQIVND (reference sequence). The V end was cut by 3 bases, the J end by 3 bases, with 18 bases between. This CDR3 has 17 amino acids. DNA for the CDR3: TGTGCCAGTAGTATTGTTTCATGGGGGGCTGTCTACAATGAGCAGTTCTTC. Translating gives CASSIVSWGAVYNEQFF.

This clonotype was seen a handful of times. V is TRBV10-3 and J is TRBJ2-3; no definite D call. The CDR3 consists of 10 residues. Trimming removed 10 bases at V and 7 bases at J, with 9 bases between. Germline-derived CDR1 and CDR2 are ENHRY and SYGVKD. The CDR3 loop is CATYYNTQYF. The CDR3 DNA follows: TGTGCCACTTATTACAATACGCAGTATTTT.

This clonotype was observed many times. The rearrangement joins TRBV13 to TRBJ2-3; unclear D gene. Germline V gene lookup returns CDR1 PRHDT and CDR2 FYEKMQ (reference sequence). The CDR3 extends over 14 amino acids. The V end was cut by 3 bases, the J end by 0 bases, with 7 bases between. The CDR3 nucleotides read TGTGCCAGCAGCTTTTTATCTAGCACAGATACGCAGTATTTT. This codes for CASSFLSSTDTQYF.

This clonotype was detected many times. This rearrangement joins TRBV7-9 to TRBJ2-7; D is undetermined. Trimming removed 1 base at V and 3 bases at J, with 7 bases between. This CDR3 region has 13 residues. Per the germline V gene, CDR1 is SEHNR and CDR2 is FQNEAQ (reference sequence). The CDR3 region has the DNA TGTGCCAGCAGCTTAGATAACAACTACGAGCAGTACTTC. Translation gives CASSLDNNYEQYF.

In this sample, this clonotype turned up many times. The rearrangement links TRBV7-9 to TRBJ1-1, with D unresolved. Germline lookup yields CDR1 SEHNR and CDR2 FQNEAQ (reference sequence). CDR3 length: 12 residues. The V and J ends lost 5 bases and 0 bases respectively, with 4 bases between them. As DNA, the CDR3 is TGTGCCAGCAGCGAGATGAACACTGAAGCTTTCTTT. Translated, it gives CASSEMNTEAFF.

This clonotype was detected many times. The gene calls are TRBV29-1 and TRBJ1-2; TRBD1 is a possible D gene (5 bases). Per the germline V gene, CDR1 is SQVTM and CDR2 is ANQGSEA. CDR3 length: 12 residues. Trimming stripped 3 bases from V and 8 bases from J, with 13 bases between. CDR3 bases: TGCAGCGTTGAGCAAGGGGCTAACGGCTACACCTTC. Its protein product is CSVEQGANGYTF.

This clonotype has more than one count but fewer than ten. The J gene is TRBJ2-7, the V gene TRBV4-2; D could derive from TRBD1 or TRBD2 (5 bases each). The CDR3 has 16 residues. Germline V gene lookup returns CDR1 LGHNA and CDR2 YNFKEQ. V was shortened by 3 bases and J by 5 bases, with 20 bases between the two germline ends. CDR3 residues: CASSQPPTGPRDEQYF. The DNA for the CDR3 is TGTGCCAGCAGCCAGCCCCCGACGGGGCCCCGGGACGAGCAGTACTTC.

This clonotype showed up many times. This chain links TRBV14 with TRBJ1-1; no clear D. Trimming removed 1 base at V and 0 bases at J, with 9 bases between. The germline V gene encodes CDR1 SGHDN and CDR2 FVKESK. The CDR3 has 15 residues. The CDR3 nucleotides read TGTGCCAGCAGCCAAGTTTCGGGGTTGAACACTGAAGCTTTCTTT. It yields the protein CASSQVSGLNTEAFF.

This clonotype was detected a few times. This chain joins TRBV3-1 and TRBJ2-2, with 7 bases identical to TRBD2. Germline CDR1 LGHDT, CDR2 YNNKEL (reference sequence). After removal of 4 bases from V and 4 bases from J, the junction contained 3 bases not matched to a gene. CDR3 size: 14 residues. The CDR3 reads CASSPRLATGELFF. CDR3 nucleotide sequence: TGTGCCAGCAGCCCCCGACTAGCCACCGGGGAGCTGTTTTTT. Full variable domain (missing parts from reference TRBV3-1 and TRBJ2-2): DTAVSQTPKYLVTQMGNDKSIKCEQNLGHDTMYWYKQDSKKFLKIMFSYNNKELIINETVPNRFSPKSPDKAHLNLHINSLELGDSAVYFCASSPRLATGELFFGEGSRLTVL.

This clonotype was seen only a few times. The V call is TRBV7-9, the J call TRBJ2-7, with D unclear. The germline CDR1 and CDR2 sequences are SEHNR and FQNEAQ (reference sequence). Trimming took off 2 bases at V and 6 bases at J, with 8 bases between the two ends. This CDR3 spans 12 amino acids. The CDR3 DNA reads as TGTGCCAGCAGCTTAAGTAGTTCCGAGCAGTACTTC. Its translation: CASSLSSSEQYF.

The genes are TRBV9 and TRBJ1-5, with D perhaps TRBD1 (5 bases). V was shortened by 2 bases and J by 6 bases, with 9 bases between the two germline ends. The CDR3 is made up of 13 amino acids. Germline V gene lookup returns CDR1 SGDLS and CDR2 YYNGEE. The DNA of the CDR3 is TGTGCCAGCAGCGTCGGGACTTCTCAGCCCCAGCATTTT. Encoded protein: CASSVGTSQPQHF. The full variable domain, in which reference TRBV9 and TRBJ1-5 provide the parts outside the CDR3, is DSGVTQTPKHLITATGQRVTLRCSPRSGDLSVYWYQQSLDQGLQFLIQYYNGEERAKGNILERFSAQQFPDLHSELNLSSLELGDSALYFCASSVGTSQPQHFGDGTRLSIL.

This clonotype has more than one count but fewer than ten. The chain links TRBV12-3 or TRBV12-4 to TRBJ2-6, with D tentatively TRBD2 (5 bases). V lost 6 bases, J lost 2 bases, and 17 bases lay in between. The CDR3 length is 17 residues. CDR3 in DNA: TGTGCCAGCAGCACCCCCTCGAGGGAACCTGGGGCCAACGTCCTGACTTTC. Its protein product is CASSTPSREPGANVLTF.

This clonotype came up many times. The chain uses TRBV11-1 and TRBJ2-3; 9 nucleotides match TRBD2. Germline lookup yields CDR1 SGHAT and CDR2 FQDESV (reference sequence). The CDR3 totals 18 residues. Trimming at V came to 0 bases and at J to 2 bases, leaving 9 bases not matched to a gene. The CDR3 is CASSLARGAGGHTDTQYF. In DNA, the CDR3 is TGTGCCAGCAGCTTAGCCCGGGGAGCGGGAGGCCACACAGATACGCAGTATTTT. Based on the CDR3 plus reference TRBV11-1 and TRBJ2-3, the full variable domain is EAEVAQSPRYKITEKSQAVAFWCDPISGHATLYWYRQILGQGPELLVQFQDESVVDDSQLPKDRFSAERLKGVDSTLKIQPAELGDSAMYLCASSLARGAGGHTDTQYFGPGTRLTVL.

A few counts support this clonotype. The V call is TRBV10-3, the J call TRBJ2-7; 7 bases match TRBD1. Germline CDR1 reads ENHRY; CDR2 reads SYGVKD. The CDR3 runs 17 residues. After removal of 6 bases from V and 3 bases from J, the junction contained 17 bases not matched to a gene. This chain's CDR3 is CAISYGTANPRGYEQYF. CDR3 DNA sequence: TGTGCCATCAGCTATGGGACAGCCAACCCACGGGGCTACGAGCAGTACTTC.